The text below deals with one T cell receptor (beta chain). The data were obtained in a study of identical twins. TCRdb redid the calling of the 5' RACE reads with MiXCR, one entry per CDR3 protein. This repertoire shows about 660,000 distinct CDR3 sequences, 8.5% to 9% found once; its top ten account for 0.75% to 1%. CDR1 is DFQATT and CDR2 is SNEGSKA in the germline V gene (reference sequence). CDR3 length: 11 amino acids. Trimming cost V 6 bases and J 1 base, with 6 bases left between them. The sample was also linked to a second study, of yellow fever vaccine responses in identical twins.

The sequence was collected from a woman in her late teens or twenties in good health. Sequenced material: PBMCs. The chain employs TRBV20-1 and TRBJ1-1, with a tentative D call TRBD1 (5 bases). The DNA for the CDR3 is TGCAGTGCCGACAGGAACACTGAAGCTTTCTTT. Translation gives CSADRNTEAFF.